These 21 T cell receptor beta chains share one sample of origin, sequenced in a study of regulatory T cells in long-lasting Graves disease. CDR3-region Arm-PCR and iRepertoire HTBI primers produced the TCR beta libraries. TCRdb reprocessed the multiplex PCR reads via MiXCR and lists one record per CDR3 protein. Among about 620,000 distinct CDR3 sequences listed, 16% were seen once. Time point described: newly diagnosed GD, antithyroid drugs for less than 3 months. RNA from PBMCs was the source of the TCR library. This sample was shared with a second study, whose subject was T cells in Graves' hyperthyroidism and ophthalmopathy.

This material consisted of peripheral blood mononuclear cells (PBMCs), taken at new diagnosis, from a patient treated with antithyroid drugs. These receptors were collected from a woman in her twenties or thirties with Graves disease.

To note about this clonotype: A read error may account for a junction end that differs from germline. V gene TRBV20-1 combines with J gene TRBJ2-2, with D uncertain. There are 13 residues in the CDR3. Germline V gene data show CDR1 as DFQATT and CDR2 as SNEGSKA (reference sequence). The DNA for the CDR3 is TGCAGTGCCAGAGTGGGGTCCACCGGGGAGCTGTTTTTT. Protein: CSARVGSTGELFF.

At least ten counts were recorded for this clonotype. The chain combines TRBV12-3 or TRBV12-4 with TRBJ1-1; D gene unclear. The germline V and J ends were trimmed by 7 bases and 0 bases, with 6 bases remaining between them. The CDR3 length is 12 residues. The chain's CDR3 is CASIVLNTEAFF. CDR3 DNA: TGTGCCAGCATCGTCCTGAACACTGAAGCTTTCTTT.

The chain employs TRBV7-8 and TRBJ2-7; no clear D. This CDR3 spans 13 amino acids. The germline gives CDR1 SGHVS, CDR2 FQNEAQ. V was pared by 1 base and J by 3 bases, with 7 bases between. The CDR3 here is CASSLGFIYEQYF. In DNA form, the CDR3 reads TGTGCCAGCAGCTTAGGCTTTATCTACGAGCAGTACTTC.

The chain couples TRBV14 to TRBJ2-7, with 8 nucleotides matching TRBD1. The CDR3 has 14 residues. V lost 3 bases, J lost 6 bases, and 7 bases stayed unmatched. Looked up from germline, CDR1 is SGHDN and CDR2 is FVKESK. CDR3 DNA: TGTGCCAGCAGCCACCGGGACAGGAGGACCGAGCAGTACTTC. This gives the protein CASSHRDRRTEQYF. The full variable domain, its missing parts supplied by reference TRBV14 and TRBJ2-7, is EAGVTQFPSHSVIEKGQTVTLRCDPISGHDNLYWYRRVMGKEIKFLLHFVKESKQDESGMPNNRFLAERTGGTYSTLKVQPAELEDSGVYFCASSHRDRRTEQYFGPGTRLTVT.

The chain combines TRBV10-1 with TRBJ2-2; D is unresolved. The V gene's germline CDR1 is WNHNN and CDR2 SYGVQD (reference sequence). The CDR3 extends over 13 amino acids. V dropped 0 bases and J dropped 13 bases, with 12 bases sitting between them. The chain's CDR3 is CASSESGGDGLFF. CDR3 sequence (DNA): TGCGCCAGCAGTGAGTCTGGTGGAGACGGGCTGTTTTTT.

This clonotype was detected a few times. J is TRBJ2-3 and V is TRBV20-1, with TRBD2 matching over 15 bases. Unmatched junction bases numbered 4, after V lost 5 bases and J lost 1 base. The CDR3 spans 16 residues. Germline CDR1 and CDR2: DFQATT and SNEGSKA (reference sequence). CDR3 sequence reads: CSARTSGRGGTDTQYF. DNA of the CDR3: TGCAGTGCTCGGACTAGCGGGAGGGGGGGCACAGATACGCAGTATTTT.

Notes on this clonotype: Compared with germline, one end of the junction differs, possibly owing to a read error. The rearrangement joins TRBV5-1 to TRBJ2-5, with TRBD2 identical over 9 bases. In germline, CDR1 is SGHRS, CDR2 YFSETQ. This CDR3 spans 15 amino acids. The CDR3: CVSSLTSGQSGTQYF. CDR3 coding DNA: TGCGTCAGCAGCTTGACTAGCGGCCAATCCGGGACCCAGTACTTC.

This chain links TRBV2 with TRBJ2-7; 7 nucleotides agree with TRBD2. The CDR3 consists of 16 residues. Germline V gene lookup returns CDR1 SNHLY and CDR2 FYNNEI. V trimming: 6 bases; J trimming: 5 bases; junction bases outside the gene matches: 16. The CDR3, as DNA: TGTGCCAGCAGAGACCGGGCGCGGGAGCTTCTCCACGAGCAGTACTTC. Its protein is CASRDRARELLHEQYF.

This clonotype was recorded many times. The chain has TRBV5-5 and TRBJ1-1; D ambiguous. The V gene's germline CDR1 is SGHKS and CDR2 YYEKEE (reference sequence). The CDR3 length is 14 residues. V lost 0 bases and J lost 2, with 8 bases in between. This CDR3 is CASSLVPANTEAFF. As DNA, the CDR3 is TGTGCCAGCAGCTTGGTGCCAGCTAACACTGAAGCTTTCTTT.

This chain joins TRBV7-2 and TRBJ2-1, with 11 bases aligning to TRBD1. Germline assignment: CDR1 SGHTA and CDR2 FQGNSA. V lost 6 bases to trimming and J lost 1 base; unmatched junction nucleotides: 11. CDR3 size: 18 residues. CDR3 protein: CASSPGGQGVRSYNEQFF. DNA for the CDR3: TGTGCCAGCAGTCCGGGGGGACAGGGGGTTCGGTCCTACAATGAGCAGTTCTTC.

The chain uses TRBV6-1 and TRBJ2-1, with a possible D match to TRBD2 (5 bases). The CDR3 loop spans 16 amino acids. Germline loops: CDR1 MNHNS, CDR2 SASEGT. Trimming removed 2 bases at V and 4 bases at J, with 15 bases between. Written as DNA, the CDR3 is TGTGCCAGCAGTGAACTCAAGCGGCCCCCTTACAATGAGCAGTTCTTC. This gives the protein CASSELKRPPYNEQFF.

This clonotype was counted at least ten times. J is TRBJ2-3 and V is TRBV5-1; D gene unclear. The CDR3 extends over 13 amino acids. The germline CDR1 and CDR2 sequences are SGHRS and YFSETQ. Trimming stripped 2 bases from V and 2 bases from J, with 6 bases between. For the CDR3, the DNA is TGCGCCAGCAGCTTCAAGTCCACAGATACGCAGTATTTT. Its translation: CASSFKSTDTQYF.

This clonotype was found many times. The chain couples TRBV13 to TRBJ2-7; no reliable D call. The CDR3 covers 14 residues. V shed 5 bases and J shed 0 bases, with 11 bases lying between them. Germline V gene data show CDR1 as PRHDT and CDR2 as FYEKMQ (reference sequence). In DNA, the CDR3 is TGTGCCAGCAGCCCCCGACGAGACTCCTACGAGCAGTACTTC. Translation: CASSPRRDSYEQYF. Full variable domain (remainder filled in from reference TRBV13 and TRBJ2-7): AAGVIQSPRHLIKEKRETATLKCYPIPRHDTVYWYQQGPGQDPQFLISFYEKMQSDKGSIPDRFSAQQFSDYHSELNMSSLELGDSALYFCASSPRRDSYEQYFGPGTRLTVT.

This clonotype was detected a few times. The chain recombines TRBV9 with TRBJ2-7; D gene unclear. Germline CDR1 reads SGDLS; CDR2 reads YYNGEE. V lost 5 bases and J lost 5, with 20 bases in between. CDR3 size: 15 residues. The DNA for the CDR3 is TGTGCCAGCAGTCCTGGGGTGCTATACGGAAACGAGCAGTACTTC. Protein sequence: CASSPGVLYGNEQYF.

The chain couples TRBV5-5 to TRBJ2-3; 16 positions agree with TRBD2. Germline loops: CDR1 SGHKS, CDR2 YYEKEE (reference sequence). The CDR3 is 18 amino acids. Trimming cost V 5 bases and J 2 bases; bases outside gene matches: 8. The CDR3 region has the DNA TGTGCCAGCAGTAAACCGGGACTAGCGGGAGGGGTCACAGATACGCAGTATTTT. Residues: CASSKPGLAGGVTDTQYF.

This clonotype was recorded at least ten times. CDR3 sequence reads: CSVGQGARDGYTF. The CDR3 bases are TGCAGCGTTGGACAGGGGGCTAGGGATGGCTACACCTTC. The gene calls are TRBV29-1 and TRBJ1-2; the match to TRBD1 covers 10 bases. CDR1 is SQVTM and CDR2 is ANQGSEA in the germline V gene. The CDR3 extends over 13 amino acids. V lost 4 bases and J lost 6; bases outside the gene matches: 5.

This clonotype has a count of ten or more. This rearrangement joins TRBV19 to TRBJ1-4; TRBD1 might be the D (6 bases). In germline, CDR1 is LNHDA, CDR2 SQIVND (reference sequence). The CDR3 is 15 amino acids. V was cut by 3 bases and J by 8 bases, with 16 bases left in between. Here the CDR3 DNA reads TGTGCCAGTAGTATCCCAGGGGTGTACGGAGAAAAACTGTTTTTT. Translation gives CASSIPGVYGEKLFF.

This clonotype was found a few times. The chain employs TRBV5-5 and TRBJ2-3, with 10 bases fitting TRBD2. Germline CDR1 and CDR2: SGHKS and YYEKEE (reference sequence). The junction had 6 bases not matched to a gene; V was cut back by 0 bases and J by 5 bases. This CDR3 region has 16 residues. DNA for the CDR3: TGTGCCAGCAGCTTGGTTCCTAGCGGGAGTGGAGATACGCAGTATTTT. Its translation is CASSLVPSGSGDTQYF.

This clonotype was observed a few times. This chain connects TRBV2 to TRBJ1-5; no firm D call. V shed 6 bases and J shed 3 bases, with 9 bases lying between them. The germline gives CDR1 SNHLY, CDR2 FYNNEI. The CDR3 loop spans 13 amino acids. DNA for the CDR3: TGTGCCAGCAGGCAGGATTACAATCAGCCCCAGCATTTT. Its protein product is CASRQDYNQPQHF. The full variable domain, with the rest looked up from reference TRBV2 and TRBJ1-5, is EPEVTQTPSHQVTQMGQEVILRCVPISNHLYFYWYRQILGQKVEFLVSFYNNEISEKSEIFDDQFSVERPDGSNFTLKIRSTKLEDSAMYFCASRQDYNQPQHFGDGTRLSIL.

This clonotype was counted at least ten times. The V and J genes are TRBV28 and TRBJ1-2; D ambiguous. Germline-derived CDR1 and CDR2 are MDHEN and SYDVKM. V was trimmed by 5 bases and J by 4 bases, leaving 17 bases between them. The CDR3 covers 15 residues. The chain's CDR3 is CASSGPVSSGYGYTF. The CDR3 DNA follows: TGTGCCAGCAGTGGGCCCGTCTCCTCAGGCTATGGCTACACCTTC.

This clonotype was recorded at least ten times. This sequence joins TRBV3-1 and TRBJ2-1, with D hard to call. The ends were cut back, 2 bases at V and 10 bases at J, with 6 bases in the middle. Germline V gives CDR1 LGHDT, CDR2 YNNKEL (reference sequence). This CDR3 has 11 amino acids. CDR3 loop: CASSQIDEQFF. The CDR3 DNA sequence: TGTGCCAGCAGCCAAATCGACGAGCAGTTCTTC.